This T cell receptor beta chain is drawn from a study of PD-L1 blockade in urothelial cancer. Study context: Median blood clonality was around 0.08, with around 77,000 unique TCRs.

J gave up 3 bases and V 4 bases, and 5 bases lay outside the gene matches. Germline CDR1 LGHNA, CDR2 YSLEER. The CDR3 contains 16 residues. As for time point: pretreatment peripheral blood. Only in-frame clones appear in the TCRdb table, and some are missing; sequencing was by immunoSEQ multiplex PCR. Here the sample spans about 52,000 clones, approximately 77% being singletons. This sample comprised PBMCs, obtained around atezolizumab (anti-PD-L1) treatment. The V call is TRBV4-3, the J call TRBJ2-3; 12 bases align to TRBD2. This TCR derives from a man between 65 and 80 years old with urothelial cancer. The CDR3 loop is CASSPTSGGKTDTQYF. In nucleotides, the CDR3 is TGCGCCAGCAGCCCCACTAGCGGGGGGAAGACAGATACGCAGTATTTT.